The 24 T cell receptor beta chains given below trace back to one sample, sequenced in a study of identical twins listed by TCRdb under 2016. Receptor libraries were prepared by 5' RACE. Instrument used: Illumina HiSeq 2000. In TCRdb, the public reads were trimmed at Q25 with fastp and aligned with MiXCR, with productive beta chains retained. Here each entry gathers all rows of one CDR3 protein and keeps the most common genes and DNA. The sample records hundreds of thousands of distinct CDR3 sequences, roughly 6% of which are singletons. Around 1.9% of the sample goes to the ten largest clones. Material: naive T cells sorted from blood. What the cell subset or site label conveys for this sample: cells isolated with a human naive T-cell isolation kit. The receptors shown here come from a man aged 18 to 30 in good health.

About this clonotype: One end of the junction is discordant with germline, which a read error may explain. As DNA, the CDR3 is TGTGGCAGCAGTTACTCGAGGACTAGCGGGACATACGAGCAGTACTTC. Its protein product is CGSSYSRTSGTYEQYF. V is TRBV6-2 or TRBV6-3 and J is TRBJ2-7, with TRBD2 identical over 12 bases. Germline V lookup: CDR1 MNHEY, CDR2 SVGEGT. CDR3 length: 16 amino acids.

This clonotype was found many times. This chain connects TRBV12-3 or TRBV12-4 to TRBJ1-5; 8 nucleotides line up with TRBD1. V lost 4 bases and J lost 2; bases outside the gene matches: 4. This CDR3 is 15 amino acids long. The CDR3: CASSSPGQGNQPQHF. CDR3 coding DNA: TGTGCCAGCAGTTCACCGGGACAGGGCAATCAGCCCCAGCATTTT.

This clonotype was detected ten times or more. This chain uses TRBV4-2 with TRBJ2-2; 14 bases agree with TRBD2. Germline assignment: CDR1 LGHNA and CDR2 YNFKEQ. The trim removed 3 bases at V and 0 bases at J, leaving 6 bases unmatched. CDR3 length: 19 residues. This CDR3 is CASSHVGLAGGPNTGELFF. CDR3 DNA sequence: TGTGCCAGCAGCCATGTAGGACTAGCGGGAGGACCGAACACCGGGGAGCTGTTTTTT.

This rearrangement joins TRBV4-3 to TRBJ2-2; possible D gene TRBD1, 6 bases. The CDR3 consists of 16 residues. Trimming left V 2 bases short and J 3 bases short, with 13 bases between. Germline V gives CDR1 LGHNA, CDR2 YSLEER. The CDR3 loop is CASSQPGTPYTGELFF. The CDR3 nucleotides read TGCGCCAGCAGCCAACCCGGGACACCTTACACCGGGGAGCTGTTTTTT.

This clonotype was detected ten times or more. The V gene is TRBV4-1, the J gene TRBJ2-3, with a weak D call TRBD2 (5 bases). Trimming took 0 bases from V and 6 from J, leaving 13 bases between them. Germline V lookup: CDR1 MGHRA, CDR2 YSYEKL. This CDR3 comprises 15 residues. CDR3 coding DNA: TGCGCCAGCAGCCAAGATATGAGGGCCTCCGATACGCAGTATTTT. It translates to CASSQDMRASDTQYF.

This clonotype was counted ten times or more. The chain links TRBV5-1 to TRBJ2-5; D possibly corresponds to TRBD2 (5 bases). Per the germline V gene, CDR1 is SGHRS and CDR2 is YFSETQ. Trimming took off 2 bases at V and 3 bases at J, with 8 bases between the two ends. The CDR3 sequence is 13 residues long. For the CDR3, the DNA is TGCGCCAGCAGCTTCCTCGGGGAAGAGACCCAGTACTTC. Translation gives CASSFLGEETQYF.

This CDR3 reads CASSLLGGARTEAFF. The CDR3 DNA reads as TGTGCCAGCAGCCTTCTCGGGGGGGCGCGAACTGAAGCTTTCTTT. The chain joins TRBV3-1 to TRBJ1-1; maybe TRBD1 (6 bases). The V end lost 4 bases, the J end lost 5 bases, and 17 bases lay between the germline ends. The CDR3 totals 15 residues. Germline V gene lookup returns CDR1 LGHDT and CDR2 YNNKEL (reference sequence).

This clonotype was seen only a few times. This chain connects TRBV5-1 to TRBJ2-1, with 11 bases identical to TRBD2. CDR3 length: 15 amino acids. Germline V gene data show CDR1 as SGHRS and CDR2 as YFSETQ. V lost 3 bases and J lost 4; bases outside the gene matches: 3. The CDR3 here is CASSSVAGGYNEQFF. CDR3 nucleotides: TGCGCCAGCAGCTCCGTAGCGGGAGGGTACAATGAGCAGTTCTTC.

This clonotype was seen repeatedly, ten times or more. V and J are TRBV6-1 and TRBJ2-2, with TRBD2 as a possible D gene (5 bases). The germline V gene has CDR1 MNHNS and CDR2 SASEGT. The V and J ends lost 1 base and 5 bases respectively, with 8 bases between them. The CDR3 loop spans 14 amino acids. The CDR3 DNA sequence: TGTGCCAGCAGTGAAGTTTCGGGGACCGGGGAGCTGTTTTTT. Translation gives CASSEVSGTGELFF.

In this sample, this clonotype turned up a few times. J is TRBJ2-7 and V is TRBV3-1, with 9 bases aligning to TRBD1. There are 16 residues in the CDR3. V was pared by 0 bases and J by 6 bases, with 9 bases of the junction left unmatched. CDR1 is LGHDT, CDR2 YNNKEL, per germline (reference sequence). Here the CDR3 DNA reads TGTGCCAGCAGCCAAGATAAAGGGGACAGGGTTCCCGAGCAGTACTTC. Amino acid sequence: CASSQDKGDRVPEQYF.

In its sample, this clonotype was seen many times. V and J are TRBV20-1 and TRBJ1-1; D not certain. Germline CDR1 reads DFQATT; CDR2 reads SNEGSKA (reference sequence). V was pared by 3 bases and J by 7 bases, with 18 bases between. The CDR3 spans 14 residues. CDR3 DNA: TGCAGTGCTAGTCCTCTTATTCGGGGAATTGAAGCTTTCTTT. Its translation is CSASPLIRGIEAFF.

This clonotype was seen at least ten times. This sequence joins TRBV25-1 and TRBJ1-2; D is uncertain. There are 12 residues in the CDR3. The ends were cut back, 4 bases at V and 8 bases at J, with 11 bases in the middle. Germline assignment: CDR1 MGHDK and CDR2 SYGVNS. DNA of the CDR3: TGTGCCAGCAGTGGCCCTATGTGGGGCTACACCTTC. Residues: CASSGPMWGYTF.

This clonotype was recorded many times. This chain connects TRBV15 to TRBJ2-5; possibly TRBD1 for D (5 bases). Germline CDR1 reads LNHNV; CDR2 reads YYDKDF (reference sequence). This CDR3 is 17 amino acids long. V lost 3 bases and J lost 3, with 20 bases in between. The CDR3 sequence: CATSSEQAKTPKETQYF. The DNA for the CDR3 is TGTGCCACCAGCAGTGAACAGGCAAAAACTCCTAAAGAGACCCAGTACTTC. Supplemented by reference TRBV15 and TRBJ2-5, the full variable domain reads DAMVIQNPRYQVTQFGKPVTLSCSQTLNHNVMYWYQQKSSQAPKLLFHYYDKDFNNEADTPDNFQSRRPNTSFCFLDIRSPGLGDTAMYLCATSSEQAKTPKETQYFGPGTRLLVL.

This clonotype turned up a few times. The chain couples TRBV29-1 to TRBJ2-6; perhaps TRBD1 as D (6 bases). CDR1 is SQVTM and CDR2 is ANQGSEA in the germline V gene. V was trimmed by 4 bases and J by 0 bases, leaving 19 bases between them. CDR3 length: 18 residues. The CDR3 loop reads CSVVRLGQGLSGANVLTF. CDR3 DNA: TGCAGCGTTGTTAGATTGGGGCAGGGGCTCTCTGGGGCCAACGTCCTGACTTTC.

This clonotype has just a few counts. In DNA, the CDR3 is TGTGCCACCAGCAGCACAGGGGGCCGGGAGACCCAGTACTTC. Amino acid sequence: CATSSTGGRETQYF. This chain links TRBV15 with TRBJ2-5, with TRBD1 matching 9 bases. The trim removed 3 bases at V and 5 bases at J, leaving 4 bases unmatched. The CDR3 consists of 14 residues. Germline V gives CDR1 LNHNV, CDR2 YYDKDF (reference sequence).

This clonotype was counted at least ten times. The gene calls are TRBV4-1 and TRBJ2-5; weak D call: TRBD2 (5 bases). The CDR3 is 15 residues long. The V gene's germline CDR1 is MGHRA and CDR2 YSYEKL. V lost 1 base and J lost 4, with 13 bases in between. CDR3 nucleotides: TGCGCCAGCAGCCAAGGACTACCGGTGGGAGAGACCCAGTACTTC. Translated, it gives CASSQGLPVGETQYF.

This clonotype was recorded a few times. V is TRBV5-1 and J is TRBJ2-1; 8 bases line up with TRBD1. The ends lost 1 base at V and 7 bases at J; junction bases unmatched: 13. Germline V gene data show CDR1 as SGHRS and CDR2 as YFSETQ. CDR3 length: 17 amino acids. CDR3 sequence reads: CASSLTQTGEAGNEQFF. The CDR3 DNA reads TGCGCCAGCAGCTTGACCCAGACAGGGGAGGCAGGGAATGAGCAGTTCTTC.

This clonotype has a count of ten or more. This chain connects TRBV20-1 to TRBJ1-5; maybe TRBD1 (6 bases). Trimming stripped 3 bases from V and 5 bases from J, with 11 bases between. CDR1 DFQATT and CDR2 SNEGSKA come from the germline V gene (reference sequence). This CDR3 contains 13 residues. As DNA, the CDR3 is TGCAGTGCTAGCCGGGACAATGATCAGCCCCAGCATTTT. This sequence encodes CSASRDNDQPQHF.

This clonotype has ten or more counts. The chain combines TRBV2 with TRBJ1-1, with D uncertain. The CDR3 has 13 amino acids. The germline V and J ends were trimmed by 3 bases and 3 bases, with 8 bases remaining between them. The germline CDR1 and CDR2 sequences are SNHLY and FYNNEI. The CDR3 DNA sequence: TGTGCCAGCAGTGACGGCGGGGACACTGAAGCTTTCTTT. Its translation: CASSDGGDTEAFF. The variable domain in full, completed from reference TRBV2 and TRBJ1-1, reads EPEVTQTPSHQVTQMGQEVILRCVPISNHLYFYWYRQILGQKVEFLVSFYNNEISEKSEIFDDQFSVERPDGSNFTLKIRSTKLEDSAMYFCASSDGGDTEAFFGQGTRLTVV.

This clonotype was observed a few times. The chain has TRBV20-1 and TRBJ2-5; TRBD1 agrees at 8 bases. Germline V CDR1 and CDR2: DFQATT, SNEGSKA (reference sequence). The CDR3 length is 12 residues. J gave up 4 bases and V 5 bases, and 3 bases lay outside the gene matches. This CDR3 is CSAGRGRETQYF. In DNA, the CDR3 is TGCAGTGCTGGCAGGGGGCGAGAGACCCAGTACTTC.

In its sample, this clonotype was seen many times. CDR3 residues: CASSLSPQIVLAGHNEQFF. The CDR3 nucleotides read TGTGCCAGCAGCTTGAGCCCCCAAATCGTGCTAGCGGGGCACAATGAGCAGTTCTTC. V is TRBV5-4 and J is TRBJ2-1; the match to TRBD2 covers 9 bases. J lost 5 bases, V lost 1 base, and 16 bases had no gene match. The CDR3 spans 19 residues. CDR1 SGHNT and CDR2 YYREEE come from the germline V gene (reference sequence).

In its sample, this clonotype was seen many times. V gene TRBV7-2 combines with J gene TRBJ2-3; D gene uncertain. The CDR3 is 13 residues long. Germline CDR1 is SGHTA and CDR2 is FQGNSA. Trimming took 1 base from V and 6 from J, leaving 8 bases between them. CDR3: CASSLVRRDTQYF. For the CDR3, the DNA is TGTGCCAGCAGCTTAGTGAGGCGGGATACGCAGTATTTT.

This clonotype was observed at least ten times. J is TRBJ2-7 and V is TRBV27; 8 bases fit TRBD1. This CDR3 has 16 amino acids. The germline V gene encodes CDR1 MNHEY and CDR2 SMNVEV (reference sequence). V dropped 5 bases and J dropped 0; count of bases not matched to a gene: 9. The CDR3 DNA follows: TGTGCCAGCAGTGCCCTTAGGGACAGGCTCTCCTACGAGCAGTACTTC. The encoded protein is CASSALRDRLSYEQYF.

This clonotype appeared a few times. V is TRBV28 and J is TRBJ2-1; 15 bases are a match to TRBD2. The J segment lost 6 bases and the V segment lost 2 bases, leaving 17 bases of the junction unmatched. Looked up from germline, CDR1 is MDHEN and CDR2 is SYDVKM. The CDR3 is 21 residues long. The CDR3: CASSLNVGTSGRPSVINEQFF. In nucleotides, the CDR3 is TGTGCCAGCAGTTTAAACGTCGGGACTAGCGGGAGGCCTTCAGTTATCAATGAGCAGTTCTTC.